This T cell receptor beta chain was retrieved from a study of T cell responses to AZD1222 COVID-19 vaccine. For this clone: Its antigen is as yet unknown.

Pooled in the analysis were second doses at about 4 or about 12 weeks. The CDR3 spans 20 residues. V lost 4 bases, J lost 0 bases, and 10 bases stayed unmatched. CDR1 ENHRY and CDR2 SYGVKD come from the germline V gene. Measured with immunoSEQ multiplex PCR; TCRdb has only the in-frame clones, and not every one. The sample records some 69,000 clones, roughly 85% being singletons. Whole-study results and caveats: Baseline seropositives among AZD1222 recipients totaled only five to seven. Most donors were white British and more were female, and clonal diversity was possibly underestimated.

The gene calls are TRBV10-3 and TRBJ2-2; 14 bases match TRBD2. The clonotype originates from an adult who received the AZD1222 COVID-19 vaccine. The source was peripheral blood, collected 28 days after the second AZD1222 dose. The DNA of the CDR3 is TGTGCCATCAGTGGGTCATCGACTAGCGGGAGGGCCTCGAACACCGGGGAGCTGTTTTTT. Its translation is CAISGSSTSGRASNTGELFF.